This entry is about one T cell receptor (beta chain). This CDR3 spans 14 amino acids. Germline CDR1 and CDR2: SGHDT and YYEEEE. V gave up 1 base and J gave up 8 bases; unmatched junction bases: 5. Measured with immunoSEQ multiplex PCR; TCRdb has only the in-frame clones, and not every one. This table holds over 100,000 clones, 80% to 95% found once. The data are from a study of control samples from healthy donors and cancer patients. The sequence derives from a man between 18 and 29 years old in good health. The sequenced sample was blood. The chain has TRBV5-6 and TRBJ1-4; TRBD1 aligns across 7 bases. The CDR3 nucleotides are TGTGCCAGCAGCTTGAGGGGGCTGGGGGAAAAACTGTTTTTT. This translates into CASSLRGLGEKLFF.